The 28 T cell receptor beta chains in this list originate from one sample, sequenced in a study of T cell clonality in common variable immunodeficiency. Study-level findings and limits: In common variable immunodeficiency, TCR beta chains reportedly carried fewer deletions and N-nucleotide insertions.

Antigens of these TCRs are unknown. Assay: immunoSEQ multiplex PCR; the TCRdb copy retains only in-frame clones and omits some. Recorded here are under 25,000 clones, none singletons. Source material: peripheral blood mononuclear cells. Receptor source: a human donor with common variable immunodeficiency.

This clone was counted between two and nine times. The CDR3 extends 3 residues past the end of the read, so its final part is completed from the germline J gene. The chain carries TRBV30 and TRBJ1-3; no clear D. Germline values: CDR1 GTSNPN, CDR2 SVGIG (reference sequence). V shed 1 base and J shed 0 bases, with 19 bases lying between them. The CDR3 length is 18 residues. The CDR3 bases that were read are TGTGCCTGGAGTGACCTCCGTCGGACTACTCACTCTGGAAACACC. The encoded protein is CAWSDLRRTTHSGNT. The whole CDR3 region reads CAWSDLRRTTHSGNTIYF.

To note about this clone: The read falls 3 residues short of the CDR3 end, and the missing part is taken from the germline J gene. The chain combines TRBV2 with TRBJ2-5, with D possibly being TRBD2 (5 bases). The CDR3 is 15 residues long. V gave up 6 bases and J gave up 3 bases, with 17 bases separating them. Germline V gene sequence: CDR1 SNHLY, CDR2 FYNNEI. Partial CDR3 DNA: TGTGCCAGCAGGCGGGCATCATTGGGAAAAGAGACC. This sequence encodes CASRRASLGKET. The whole CDR3 sequence reads CASRRASLGKETQYF.

In the case of this clone: The observed sequence ends 3 residues before the CDR3 terminus, with the missing tail filled in from the germline J gene. This chain uses TRBV7-9 with TRBJ1-1; D is perhaps TRBD1 (5 bases). Trimming stripped 6 bases from V and 3 bases from J, with 8 bases between. This CDR3 is 12 amino acids long. Per germline, CDR1 SEHNR and CDR2 FQNEAQ (reference sequence). The CDR3 reads CASSQGYTEAFF. The part of the CDR3 DNA that was read is TGTGCCAGCAGTCAGGGTTACACTGAA.

With regard to this clone: The CDR3 is cut off 3 residues early in the read; its end comes from the germline J gene. V gene TRBV14 combines with J gene TRBJ2-7, with 10 bases lining up with TRBD2. The CDR3 has 19 residues. With 1 base clipped from V and 0 bases from J, the junction kept 12 bases outside the gene matches. The germline V gene encodes CDR1 SGHDN and CDR2 FVKESK. CDR3 in amino acids: CASSQGWGLATRSSYEQYF. The sequenced CDR3 bases are TGTGCCAGCAGCCAAGGTTGGGGACTAGCGACTAGAAGCTCCTACGAG.

With respect to this clone: Sequencing ends 3 residues short of the CDR3 end; the germline J gene provides the rest. The J gene is TRBJ1-2, the V gene TRBV6-2 or TRBV6-3; the match to TRBD1 covers 7 bases. The germline V gene encodes CDR1 MNHEY and CDR2 SVGEGT. CDR3 length: 11 residues. CDR3 amino acids: CASSRDRRYTF. Partial CDR3 DNA: TGTGCCAGCAGTCGGGACAGACGC.

This clone was detected only a few times. The CDR3 goes on 3 residues after the read ends, and that part is filled in from the germline J gene. The chain is built from TRBV19 and TRBJ2-3; 7 nucleotides match TRBD1. CDR3 length: 15 amino acids. V was pared by 5 bases and J by 0 bases, with 5 bases of the junction left unmatched. Per the germline V gene, CDR1 is LNHDA and CDR2 is SQIVND (reference sequence). The CDR3 reads CASSFDRASTDTQYF. The DNA read from the CDR3 is TGTGCCAGTAGTTTCGACAGGGCTAGCACAGATACG.

This clone was seen more than once but under ten times. The read comes to an end 3 residues before the CDR3 does, leaving the germline J gene to fill in the end. This chain links TRBV7-9 with TRBJ2-3; 7 nucleotides agree with TRBD1. Germline CDR1 reads SEHNR; CDR2 reads FQNEAQ (reference sequence). V gave up 5 bases and J gave up 6 bases; unmatched junction bases: 8. The CDR3 is made up of 14 amino acids. Partial CDR3 DNA: TGTGCCAGCAGCCCGCGACAGGGTGGGGATACG. It encodes CASSPRQGGDT. The complete CDR3 protein is CASSPRQGGDTQYF.

The sample holds a few counts of this clone. The CDR3 region is CASSIDGESRETQYF. CDR3 DNA, as far as it was read: TGTGCCAGTAGTATCGACGGGGAGTCACGAGAGACC. V usage is TRBV19 and J usage is TRBJ2-5; tentative D call: TRBD2 (5 bases). The read falls 3 residues short of the CDR3 end, and the missing part is taken from the germline J gene. CDR1 is LNHDA and CDR2 is SQIVND in the germline V gene (reference sequence). The CDR3 length is 15 residues. V was cut by 3 bases and J by 4 bases, with 15 bases left in between.

This clone was seen repeatedly, ten times or more. The CDR3 is cut off 3 residues early in the read; its end comes from the germline J gene. The V gene is TRBV30, the J gene TRBJ1-4, with D unresolved. V lost 1 base, J lost 7 bases, and 10 bases lay in between. Per the germline V gene, CDR1 is GTSNPN and CDR2 is SVGIG (reference sequence). The CDR3 length is 13 residues. CDR3: CAWSGVVGEKLFF. The DNA read from the CDR3 is TGTGCCTGGAGTGGTGTGGTCGGTGAAAAA.

This clone has just a few counts. The sequenced fragment ends 3 residues before the CDR3 boundary, so the rest is inferred from the germline J gene. The chain couples TRBV6-1 to TRBJ2-1; D gene unclear. The CDR3 is 12 amino acids. Germline V gene sequence: CDR1 MNHNS, CDR2 SASEGT. Trimming left V 3 bases short and J 9 bases short, with 9 bases between. The CDR3 here is CASSDPGSEQFF. The sequenced CDR3 bases are TGTGCCAGCAGTGACCCGGGTAGTGAG.

This clone has a count of ten or more. The sequenced fragment ends 3 residues before the CDR3 boundary, so the rest is inferred from the germline J gene. The V call is TRBV20-1, the J call TRBJ2-1; D is unresolved. This CDR3 is built from 14 residues. Trimming removed 3 bases from V and 8 bases from J, with 17 bases in between. Germline V CDR1 and CDR2: DFQATT, SNEGSKA (reference sequence). The CDR3 bases that were read are TGCAGTGCTAGGCCTTTCAACGGGTACGATGAG. It specifies CSARPFNGYDE. The complete CDR3 reads CSARPFNGYDEQFF.

This clone was seen a few times. The sequenced fragment ends 3 residues before the CDR3 boundary, so the rest is inferred from the germline J gene. J is TRBJ1-6 and V is TRBV7-2, with TRBD1 matching 7 bases. The CDR3 consists of 14 residues. The V gene end was trimmed by 4 bases and the J gene end by 4 bases; junction bases not matched to a gene: 1. Germline V gene sequence: CDR1 SGHTA, CDR2 FQGNSA. The CDR3 bases that were read are TGTGCCAGCAGCTCACAGGGGTATAATTCACCC. It translates to CASSSQGYNSP. The entire CDR3 sequence reads CASSSQGYNSPLHF.

The CDR3 bases that were read are TGTGCCAGCTCACATCCTACCTCCTACGAG. Translation gives CASSHPTSYE. The full CDR3 reads CASSHPTSYEQYF. The chain links TRBV18 to TRBJ2-7; D unclear. The CDR3 is cut off 3 residues early in the read; its end comes from the germline J gene. Germline CDR1 is KGHSH and CDR2 is LQKENI. Trimming left V 4 bases short and J 0 bases short, with 7 bases between. The CDR3 loop spans 13 amino acids.

This clone was picked up a small number of times. The read stops 3 residues short of the end of the CDR3; the missing end is completed from the germline J gene. This chain joins TRBV7-7 and TRBJ2-7, with 8 bases aligning to TRBD2. CDR1 and CDR2 (germline): SSHAT, FNYEAQ (reference sequence). The V gene end was trimmed by 1 base and the J gene end by 4 bases; junction bases not matched to a gene: 6. This CDR3 contains 15 residues. The covered CDR3 bases are TGTGCCAGCAGCTTAGTCAGCGGGAGTCCTTACGAG. This sequence encodes CASSLVSGSPYE. The full CDR3 protein is CASSLVSGSPYEQYF.

This clone came up many times. The read is 3 residues too short to cover the CDR3 end, so that end is filled in from the germline J gene. The chain combines TRBV2 with TRBJ2-7; 7 bases agree with TRBD1. Looked up from germline, CDR1 is SNHLY and CDR2 is FYNNEI. The CDR3 consists of 12 residues. V dropped 10 bases and J dropped 2; count of bases not matched to a gene: 5. This CDR3 is CATRDSPYEQYF. The sequenced CDR3 bases are TGTGCCACCAGGGACAGTCCCTACGAG.

Of note for this clone: The read comes to an end 3 residues before the CDR3 does, leaving the germline J gene to fill in the end. The rearrangement uses TRBV30 and TRBJ1-2, with 9 positions matching TRBD1. Germline CDR1 and CDR2: GTSNPN and SVGIG (reference sequence). This CDR3 spans 11 amino acids. This CDR3 is CASTGGVGYTF. CDR3 bases read: TGTGCCTCTACAGGGGGCGTCGGC.

Comment on this clone: The read ends 3 residues before the CDR3 terminus; that terminus is restored from the germline J gene. The chain is built from TRBV5-1 and TRBJ2-7; 8 positions match TRBD1. Germline V lookup: CDR1 SGHRS, CDR2 YFSETQ. This CDR3 has 14 amino acids. Unmatched junction bases numbered 7, after V lost 4 bases and J lost 4 bases. The CDR3 DNA, read in part, is TGCGCCAGCAGCGCCAGGGGGCCTGGTTACGAG. Protein: CASSARGPGYE. The complete CDR3 reads CASSARGPGYEQYF.

Of note for this clone: Sequence at one end of the junction differs from germline and may be a read error. The read terminates 3 residues before the CDR3 end, so the remaining end is supplied by the germline J gene. The chain couples TRBV7-9 to TRBJ2-5; 8 positions agree with TRBD1. Germline assignment: CDR1 SEHNR and CDR2 FQNEAQ (reference sequence). The CDR3 spans 14 residues. CDR3 region: CSSSSDRGLWTQYF. Partial CDR3 DNA: TGTTCCAGCAGCTCCGACAGGGGCCTTTGGACC.

Comments on this clone: Read coverage stops 3 residues before the CDR3 terminus; the germline J gene supplies the remainder. V is TRBV5-1 and J is TRBJ2-3, with D possibly TRBD1 on 5 matching bases. Germline CDR1 SGHRS, CDR2 YFSETQ. Trimming left V 1 base short and J 2 bases short, with 11 bases between. CDR3 length: 15 amino acids. CDR3 in amino acids: CASSLRGGDTDTQYF. Incomplete CDR3 DNA: TGCGCCAGCAGCTTGAGGGGCGGCGACACAGATACG.

This clone was counted only a few times. The CDR3 is cut off 3 residues early in the read; its end comes from the germline J gene. V usage is TRBV7-8 and J usage is TRBJ1-6; TRBD1 might be the D (6 bases). The CDR3 is 16 residues long. Germline V CDR1 and CDR2: SGHVS, FQNEAQ. With 4 bases removed from V and 0 bases from J, the gap between germline ends came to 10 bases. The sequenced CDR3 bases are TGTGCCAGCAGCTGGGACACGGTCTCCTATAATTCACCC. It translates to CASSWDTVSYNSP. The full CDR3 is CASSWDTVSYNSPLHF.

This clone was seen many times. Read coverage stops 3 residues before the CDR3 terminus; the germline J gene supplies the remainder. J is TRBJ2-7 and V is TRBV5-5; 9 bases agree with TRBD2. CDR1 SGHKS and CDR2 YYEKEE come from the germline V gene (reference sequence). The J segment lost 4 bases and the V segment lost 0 bases, leaving 5 bases of the junction unmatched. The CDR3 covers 15 residues. The CDR3 sequence is CASSLGLAEEYEQYF. The DNA read from the CDR3 is TGTGCCAGCAGCTTGGGACTAGCGGAAGAATACGAG.

This clone was counted a few times. The read ends 3 residues early relative to the CDR3; the germline J gene fills the gap. The same CDR3 arises from other DNA sequences in this sample as well. The genes are TRBV5-1 and TRBJ2-7; TRBD2 matches 8 bases. Per germline, CDR1 SGHRS and CDR2 YFSETQ. CDR3 size: 14 residues. V dropped 1 base and J dropped 2; count of bases not matched to a gene: 2. CDR3 amino acids: CASSLTGGAYEQYF. Partial CDR3 DNA: TGCGCCAGCAGCTTGACCGGGGGGGCCTACGAG.

Many counts were recorded for this clone. The CDR3 goes on 3 residues after the read ends, and that part is filled in from the germline J gene. The rearrangement uses TRBV10-3 and TRBJ2-1; possibly TRBD2 for D (5 bases). V gave up 5 bases and J gave up 5 bases, with 10 bases separating them. CDR3 length: 13 residues. Germline V lookup: CDR1 ENHRY, CDR2 SYGVKD. Partial CDR3 DNA: TGTGCCATCAGTCTGGACTTTAACAATGAG. Its protein is CAISLDFNNE. The whole CDR3 is CAISLDFNNEQFF.

This clone was counted at least ten times. The read halts 3 residues ahead of the CDR3 end, with the missing end drawn from the germline J gene. The rearrangement links TRBV6-2 or TRBV6-3 to TRBJ2-7; D gene unclear. The CDR3 sequence is 12 residues long. V lost 3 bases and J 5 bases, leaving 8 bases between the germline ends. Germline V gives CDR1 MNHEY, CDR2 SVGEGT. CDR3 DNA, as far as it was read: TGTGCCAGCAGTTATGCAGTACACGAG. It codes for CASSYAVHE. The whole CDR3 protein reads CASSYAVHEQYF.

This clone has at least ten counts. The DNA ends 3 residues before the CDR3 does, and the rest of the CDR3 is filled in from the germline J gene. The rearrangement joins TRBV20-1 to TRBJ2-3; 10 nucleotides align to TRBD2. From germline, CDR1 is DFQATT and CDR2 SNEGSKA (reference sequence). With 3 bases clipped from V and 1 base from J, the junction kept 10 bases outside the gene matches. The CDR3 spans 17 residues. The CDR3 is CSASGTTGTSGTDTQYF. CDR3 DNA, as far as it was read: TGCAGTGCTAGTGGAACGACTGGGACTAGCGGCACAGATACG.

The table lists this clone with many counts. Read data end 3 residues before the CDR3 end; the end is taken from the germline J gene. The chain recombines TRBV20-1 with TRBJ2-3; tentatively, D is TRBD2 (6 bases). Deletions cut 3 bases from V and 3 bases from J, with 22 bases between. Germline V gives CDR1 DFQATT, CDR2 SNEGSKA (reference sequence). The CDR3 runs to 17 residues. The CDR3 is CSASLPTGGVRTDTQYF. CDR3 DNA (partial): TGCAGTGCTAGTCTCCCAACTGGCGGGGTGAGAACAGATACG.

Concerning this clone: The DNA ends 3 residues before the CDR3 does, and the rest of the CDR3 is filled in from the germline J gene. The chain is built from TRBV2 and TRBJ2-5, with 10 bases lining up with TRBD1. Germline CDR1 and CDR2: SNHLY and FYNNEI. The CDR3 sequence is 13 residues long. Trimming removed 7 bases from V and 4 bases from J; junction bases left unmatched: 3. CDR3 DNA, as far as it was read: TGTGCCAGCAAGGGACAGGGGATAGAGACC. Translated, it gives CASKGQGIET. The CDR3 in its entirety is CASKGQGIETQYF.

This clone was seen a handful of times. The read finishes 3 residues shy of the CDR3 end, and the germline J gene is used to complete it. The chain recombines TRBV11-2 with TRBJ1-1; tentative D call: TRBD1 (5 bases). Germline lookup yields CDR1 SGHAT and CDR2 FQNNGV. CDR3 length equals 15 residues. V shed 5 bases and J shed 0 bases, with 13 bases lying between them. The DNA read from the CDR3 is TGTGCCAGCAGCCCAAGACAGCAGGTGAACACTGAA. Amino acid sequence: CASSPRQQVNTE. From start to end, the CDR3 is CASSPRQQVNTEAFF.